This is a list of T cell receptor beta chains from one sample in a study of blood T cell repertoires in COVID-19. The method was immunoSEQ multiplex PCR; TCRdb's version includes in-frame clones alone and lacks a portion of them. The repertoire holds about 300,000 clones, 90% seen once, with 3.5% to 4.5% in the top ten. Sequences were obtained from PBMCs or T cells enriched from blood (not recorded which). These receptors were taken from a woman younger than 30 with acute COVID-19. The CDR3 runs from the conserved cysteine through the conserved F or W. D genes are given only for firm matches. Clone size is given for some rows only: seen once, a few or many times, or a class if the clone is expanded.

size: NA; V: TRBV3-1/TRBV3-2; J: TRBJ2-6; D: NA; CDR3: CASSGRTGPSGANVLTF; DNA: TGTGCCAGCAGCGGGAGGACCGGCCCCTCTGGGGCCAACGTCCTGACTTTC
size: NA; V: TRBV5-6; J: TRBJ2-2; D: NA; CDR3: CASSLQGVGELFF; DNA: TGTGCCAGCAGCCTACAGGGCGTCGGGGAGCTGTTTTTT
size: NA; V: TRBV10-3; J: TRBJ2-7; D: NA; CDR3: CAIREDSYEQYF; DNA: TGTGCCATCAGAGAGGACAGTTACGAGCAGTACTTC
size: NA; V: TRBV30; J: TRBJ2-5; D: NA; CDR3: CAWSVLGVQETQYF; DNA: TGTGCCTGGAGTGTATTGGGAGTCCAAGAGACCCAGTACTTC
size: NA; V: TRBV5-1; J: TRBJ1-4; D: TRBD1; CDR3: CASSGMPQGAGANEKLFF; DNA: TGCGCCAGCAGCGGTATGCCCCAGGGGGCAGGGGCTAATGAAAAACTGTTTTTT
size: once; V: TRBV15; J: TRBJ2-1; D: NA; CDR3: CATSRDLASSYNEQFF; DNA: TGTGCCACCAGCAGAGATCTGGCTAGCTCCTACAATGAGCAGTTCTTC
size: NA; V: TRBV29-1; J: TRBJ1-1; D: NA; CDR3: CSVCLTANTEAFF; DNA: TGCAGCGTTTGTTTAACAGCGAACACTGAAGCTTTCTTT
size: few; V: TRBV2; J: TRBJ2-7; D: NA; CDR3: CASSEFGDSSYEQYF; DNA: TGTGCCAGCAGTGAATTTGGAGACAGCTCCTACGAGCAGTACTTC
size: NA; V: TRBV5-5; J: TRBJ1-2; D: TRBD1; CDR3: CASPGGLDGYTF; DNA: TGTGCCAGCCCAGGGGGCTTGGATGGCTACACCTTC
size: NA; V: TRBV25-1; J: TRBJ2-3; D: TRBD2; CDR3: CASKESGRIDTQYF; DNA: TGTGCCAGCAAGGAAAGCGGGAGAATAGATACGCAGTATTTT
size: NA; V: TRBV7-2; J: TRBJ2-1; D: TRBD2; CDR3: CASSSAGGSYNEQFF; DNA: TGTGCCAGCAGCTCAGCGGGGGGCTCCTACAATGAGCAGTTCTTC
size: NA; V: TRBV19; J: TRBJ2-7; D: NA; CDR3: CASSGAEEQYF; DNA: TGTGCCAGTAGTGGGGCGGAAGAGCAGTACTTC
size: NA; V: TRBV10-3; J: TRBJ2-7; D: NA; CDR3: CAVGTADYYEQYF; DNA: TGTGCCGTCGGGACAGCGGACTACTACGAGCAGTACTTC
size: NA; V: TRBV7-5; J: TRBJ2-6; D: NA; CDR3: CARSLFAGETGANVLTF; DNA: TGTGCCAGAAGCTTATTCGCAGGGGAAACTGGGGCCAACGTCCTGACTTTC
size: NA; V: TRBV7-9; J: TRBJ2-3; D: NA; CDR3: CASSPRDGALEDTQYF; DNA: TGTGCCAGCAGCCCCCGAGATGGGGCTTTGGAAGATACGCAGTATTTT
size: NA; V: TRBV9; J: TRBJ2-1; D: TRBD2; CDR3: CASSVNPGGSEQFF; DNA: TGTGCCAGCAGCGTCAATCCGGGGGGAAGTGAGCAGTTCTTC
size: NA; V: TRBV19; J: TRBJ2-5; D: NA; CDR3: CASSPFEGVGETQYF; DNA: TGTGCCAGTAGTCCCTTTGAGGGAGTCGGGGAGACCCAGTACTTC
size: NA; V: TRBV10-2; J: TRBJ1-2; D: TRBD1; CDR3: CASTQGQGGRNGYTF; DNA: TGCGCCAGCACCCAGGGACAGGGAGGACGTAATGGCTACACCTTC
size: NA; V: TRBV5-1; J: TRBJ1-1; D: NA; CDR3: CASSLGGGPNTEAFF; DNA: TGCGCCAGCAGCTTGGGAGGGGGACCGAACACTGAAGCTTTCTTT
size: NA; V: TRBV7-8; J: TRBJ2-3; D: NA; CDR3: CASSLFSPRSTDTQYF; DNA: TGTGCCAGCAGCTTATTTTCCCCCCGGAGCACAGATACGCAGTATTTT
size: once; V: TRBV5-6; J: TRBJ1-2; D: TRBD1; CDR3: CASSSGQGGWGYGYTF; DNA: TGTGCCAGCAGCTCCGGACAGGGTGGTTGGGGCTATGGCTACACCTTC
size: NA; V: TRBV9; J: TRBJ2-3; D: NA; CDR3: CASKPSGDSTDTQYF; DNA: TGTGCCAGCAAGCCTTCAGGGGACAGCACAGATACGCAGTATTTT
size: NA; V: TRBV5-1; J: TRBJ1-2; D: NA; CDR3: CASSLAGGGDGYTF; DNA: TGCGCCAGCAGCTTGGCCGGTGGGGGCGATGGCTACACCTTC
size: NA; V: TRBV30; J: TRBJ1-5; D: NA; CDR3: CAWRGGDTSQHF; DNA: TGTGCCTGGAGGGGGGGAGACACGTCCCAGCATTTT
size: NA; V: TRBV6-5; J: TRBJ1-2; D: TRBD1; CDR3: CASSLTGAANYGYTF; DNA: TGTGCCAGCAGCCTAACAGGGGCAGCTAACTATGGCTACACCTTC
size: NA; V: TRBV11-2; J: TRBJ2-1; D: TRBD2; CDR3: CASSFPMTSGYNEQFF; DNA: TGTGCCAGCAGCTTCCCCATGACTAGCGGTTACAATGAGCAGTTCTTC
size: NA; V: TRBV7-3; J: TRBJ2-3; D: TRBD1; CDR3: CASSTTGSRSDTQYF; DNA: TGTGCCAGCAGTACGACAGGGTCAAGATCAGATACGCAGTATTTT
size: NA; V: TRBV7-3; J: TRBJ1-1; D: NA; CDR3: CASSPRGGVNTEAFF; DNA: TGTGCCAGCAGCCCCCGGGGGGGCGTGAACACTGAAGCTTTCTTT
size: once; V: TRBV27; J: TRBJ1-1; D: NA; CDR3: CASSDRNTEAFF; DNA: TGTGCCAGCAGTGACAGGAACACTGAAGCTTTCTTT
size: NA; V: TRBV3-1/TRBV3-2; J: TRBJ2-3; D: NA; CDR3: CASSQDIPTDTQYF; DNA: TGTGCCAGCAGCCAAGATATTCCCACAGATACGCAGTATTTT
size: NA; V: TRBV5-6; J: TRBJ1-1; D: NA; CDR3: CASSLGRDRNTEAFF; DNA: TGTGCCAGCAGCTTAGGCAGAGACAGGAACACTGAAGCTTTCTTT
size: few; V: TRBV28; J: TRBJ1-1; D: NA; CDR3: CASQAGGGGTEAFF; DNA: TGTGCCAGCCAAGCGGGAGGGGGAGGCACTGAAGCTTTCTTT
size: NA; V: TRBV7-9; J: TRBJ1-2; D: NA; CDR3: CASSFDSNYGYTF; DNA: TGTGCCAGCAGTTTCGACAGCAACTATGGCTACACCTTC
size: once; V: TRBV28; J: TRBJ2-7; D: TRBD1; CDR3: CASSRGQGYSYEQYF; DNA: TGTGCCAGCAGTCGTGGACAGGGCTACTCCTACGAGCAGTACTTC
size: NA; V: TRBV28; J: TRBJ1-2; D: NA; CDR3: CASSFDSNYGYTF; DNA: TGTGCCAGCAGTTTCGACAGTAACTATGGCTACACCTTC
size: NA; V: TRBV14; J: TRBJ2-7; D: NA; CDR3: CASSQDRGRGGSRSRTGEQYF; DNA: TGTGCCAGCAGCCAAGATCGCGGCCGGGGAGGCTCGAGATCCAGGACTGGCGAGCAGTACTTC
size: NA; V: TRBV18; J: TRBJ2-7; D: NA; CDR3: CASSPPSNRGSYEQYF; DNA: TGTGCCAGCTCACCCCCTTCGAATCGGGGTTCCTACGAGCAGTACTTC
size: NA; V: TRBV6-6; J: TRBJ2-3; D: TRBD2; CDR3: CASSRKPAGTSGSGTDTQYF; DNA: TGTGCCAGCAGCAGAAAGCCCGCCGGGACTAGCGGGAGCGGCACAGATACGCAGTATTTT
size: once; V: TRBV27; J: TRBJ2-1; D: TRBD2; CDR3: CASSLIVTSGRMFF; DNA: TGTGCCAGCAGTTTAATCGTCACTAGCGGGAGAATGTTCTTC
size: NA; V: TRBV5-4; J: TRBJ2-7; D: NA; CDR3: CASSPSPGRYEQYF; DNA: TGTGCCAGCAGCCCGTCTCCGGGAAGGTACGAGCAGTACTTC
size: few; V: TRBV14; J: TRBJ1-4; D: NA; CDR3: CASSPKGGKLFF; DNA: TGTGCCAGCAGCCCCAAGGGAGGGAAACTGTTTTTT
size: NA; V: TRBV10-1; J: TRBJ1-5; D: TRBD1; CDR3: CASSEGQGDPYSNQPQHF; DNA: TGCGCCAGCAGTGAGGGACAGGGGGACCCATATAGCAATCAGCCCCAGCATTTT
size: NA; V: TRBV2; J: TRBJ1-2; D: NA; CDR3: CASSRSGGTVNYGYTF; DNA: TGTGCCAGCAGTCGAAGCGGAGGGACGGTTAACTATGGCTACACCTTC
size: NA; V: TRBV3-1/TRBV3-2; J: TRBJ2-1; D: TRBD2; CDR3: CASSKSALYTSGRGNEQFF; DNA: TGTGCCAGCAGCAAAAGCGCCCTCTATACTAGCGGGAGGGGCAATGAGCAGTTCTTC
size: once; V: TRBV20-1; J: TRBJ1-5; D: NA; CDR3: CSASDRGAGGQPQHF; DNA: TGCAGTGCTAGTGATCGGGGGGCGGGTGGTCAGCCCCAGCATTTT
size: NA; V: TRBV5-1; J: TRBJ1-4; D: NA; CDR3: CASSLEPRDEKLFF; DNA: TGCGCCAGCAGCTTGGAACCCAGGGATGAAAAACTGTTTTTT
size: NA; V: TRBV6-5; J: TRBJ2-2; D: TRBD1; CDR3: CASRPGTGVTGELFF; DNA: TGTGCCAGCAGGCCCGGGACAGGGGTCACCGGGGAGCTGTTTTTT
size: NA; V: TRBV18; J: TRBJ2-6; D: NA; CDR3: CASSLSSPGANVLTF; DNA: TGTGCCAGCTCCCTAAGCTCTCCTGGGGCCAACGTCCTGACTTTC
size: NA; V: TRBV19; J: TRBJ1-3; D: TRBD1; CDR3: CASSMPQGSISGNTIYF; DNA: TGTGCCAGTAGTATGCCACAGGGGAGCATTTCTGGAAACACCATATATTTT
size: NA; V: TRBV7-2; J: TRBJ1-1; D: NA; CDR3: CASSISASNTEAFF; DNA: TGTGCCAGCAGCATCAGTGCTTCGAACACTGAAGCTTTCTTT
size: NA; V: TRBV10-3; J: TRBJ1-5; D: TRBD1; CDR3: CAISDGQGAGGNQPQHF; DNA: TGTGCCATCAGTGACGGACAGGGGGCTGGGGGCAATCAGCCCCAGCATTTT
size: NA; V: TRBV24-1; J: TRBJ2-5; D: NA; CDR3: CATSGGPVGETQYF; DNA: TGTGCCACCAGTGGAGGTCCCGTCGGAGAGACCCAGTACTTC
size: NA; V: TRBV27; J: TRBJ1-4; D: NA; CDR3: CASSLWAPGWQGMTEKLFF; DNA: TGTGCCAGCAGTTTATGGGCCCCCGGTTGGCAGGGTATGACTGAAAAACTGTTTTTT
size: NA; V: TRBV19; J: TRBJ2-3; D: TRBD1; CDR3: CASSPDRGTDTQYF; DNA: TGTGCCAGTAGTCCGGACAGGGGCACAGATACGCAGTATTTT
size: NA; V: TRBV15; J: TRBJ1-2; D: TRBD1; CDR3: CATSRDRDYGYTF; DNA: TGTGCCACCAGCAGGGACAGGGACTATGGCTACACCTTC